This TCR beta chain was retrieved from a study of cytomegalovirus exposure and HLA in healthy donors. Overall study results and limits: Within an earlier analysis, most TCR beta V segments proved productive either about 87% or about 30% of the time.

CDR3 length: 15 amino acids. Germline CDR1 reads LNHDA; CDR2 reads SQIVND (reference sequence). J was trimmed by 2 bases and V by 8 bases; bases with no gene match: 8. The PCR employed 60 Vbeta primers together with 13 Jbeta primers. The data were produced by immunoSEQ multiplex PCR, yet TCRdb's version contains in-frame clones alone and is incomplete. This sample has roughly 120,000 clones, with roughly 74% found just once. This clone was found once. Its antigen is currently unknown. Sequencing was done on a sample of PBMCs. The receptor was derived from a man in his forties in good health and CMV-seronegative. The gene calls are TRBV19 and TRBJ2-7, with 11 bases identical to TRBD1. CDR3 nucleotides: TGTGCCAGTTCCCCCGGGACAGGGGGACCCTACGAGCAGTACTTC. It is translated as CASSPGTGGPYEQYF. The full variable domain, with the rest looked up from reference TRBV19 and TRBJ2-7, is DGGITQSPKYLFRKEGQNVTLSCEQNLNHDAMYWYRQDPGQGLRLIYYSQIVNDFQKGDIAEGYSVSREKKESFPLTVTSAQKNPTAFYLCASSPGTGGPYEQYFGPGTRLTVT.